Below, 27 T cell receptor beta chains from the same sample are listed, as sequenced in a study of blood T cell repertoires in COVID-19 (dated by TCRdb to between 2020 and 2021). Library preparation employed the immunoSEQ multiplex PCR assay. This immuneACCESS table, as held by TCRdb, lists in-frame sequences with V and J called but not all clones. Of the missing ones, under half trace to an unresolved V gene in checked studies; the others have no known cause. The sample table shows some 150,000 clones, and about nine tenths are seen once. The top ten hold roughly 2.1% of the sample. The specimen was peripheral blood. These receptors originate from a human donor in a cohort sampled during active COVID-19.

V usage is TRBV3-1 (or the pseudogene TRBV3-2) and J usage is TRBJ2-1; TRBD1 agrees at 9 bases. V lost 4 bases and J lost 7; bases outside the gene matches: 11. This CDR3 is built from 16 residues. Per germline, CDR1 LGHDT and CDR2 YNNKEL (reference sequence). This chain's CDR3 is CASSPPGTGMRNEQFF. The CDR3 DNA follows: TGTGCCAGCAGCCCCCCCGGGACAGGGATGAGGAATGAGCAGTTCTTC.

The chain uses TRBV6-2 or TRBV6-3 and TRBJ2-5; D might be TRBD2 (5 bases). CDR1 is MNHEY, CDR2 SVGEGT, per germline. The CDR3 is 16 residues long. V lost 3 bases to trimming and J lost 2 bases, with 16 bases between them. CDR3: CASSYVVGGTQETQYF. CDR3 DNA: TGTGCCAGCAGTTATGTCGTCGGAGGCACACAAGAGACCCAGTACTTC.

The chain uses TRBV24-1 and TRBJ2-2, with D perhaps matching TRBD1 (6 bases). CDR1 and CDR2 from the germline V gene are KGHDR and SFDVKD. V was pared by 4 bases and J by 3 bases, with 20 bases between. The CDR3 runs to 18 residues. In nucleotides, the CDR3 is TGTGCCACCAGTGACAGGGTCGGGACACGGGGTGACACCGGGGAGCTGTTTTTT. Translation gives CATSDRVGTRGDTGELFF.

This clone showed up just once. The rearrangement links TRBV27 to TRBJ2-3; 7 nucleotides align to TRBD2. The CDR3 totals 15 residues. The J segment lost 2 bases and the V segment lost 5 bases, leaving 7 bases of the junction unmatched. The germline V gene encodes CDR1 MNHEY and CDR2 SMNVEV (reference sequence). The CDR3 nucleotides read TGTGCCAGCAGTGGGCTAGCGGTACTCACAGATACGCAGTATTTT. Amino acid sequence: CASSGLAVLTDTQYF.

The V gene is TRBV30, the J gene TRBJ2-7; D gene ambiguous. The ends were cut back, 3 bases at V and 5 bases at J, with 14 bases in the middle. The V gene's germline CDR1 is GTSNPN and CDR2 SVGIG (reference sequence). This CDR3 comprises 13 residues. The CDR3 DNA reads TGTGCCTGGAGGCTACTCGCGGAGCACGAGCAGTACTTC. Translated: CAWRLLAEHEQYF.

The chain combines TRBV5-6 with TRBJ2-7; tentative D call: TRBD2 (6 bases). V shed 4 bases and J shed 5 bases, with 16 bases lying between them. From germline, CDR1 is SGHDT and CDR2 YYEEEE. The CDR3 is made up of 14 amino acids. The CDR3 here is CASSEGLGLNEQYF. For the CDR3, the DNA is TGTGCCAGCAGCGAGGGACTCGGCCTTAACGAGCAGTACTTC.

A few counts support this clone. This chain links TRBV2 with TRBJ1-6, with 7 bases identical to TRBD1. The CDR3 sequence is 13 residues long. V lost 9 bases, J lost 6 bases, and 5 bases stayed unmatched. Germline lookup yields CDR1 SNHLY and CDR2 FYNNEI. The CDR3 bases are TGTGCCAGGAAGACAGGGCCTAATTCACCCCTCCACTTT. Its translation: CARKTGPNSPLHF.

This chain connects TRBV7-8 to TRBJ1-5; 8 bases agree with TRBD1. The germline V gene encodes CDR1 SGHVS and CDR2 FQNEAQ. Trimming took 3 bases from V and 4 from J; bases not matched to a gene: 11. The CDR3 is made up of 17 amino acids. The CDR3 protein is CASSFGQGPRGNQPQHF. The CDR3 DNA is TGTGCCAGCAGCTTTGGACAGGGTCCGAGAGGAAATCAGCCCCAGCATTTT.

This clone was detected only once. The chain has TRBV10-1 and TRBJ2-7; weak D call: TRBD1 (6 bases). CDR1 and CDR2 (germline): WNHNN, SYGVQD (reference sequence). Trimming cost V 7 bases and J 2 bases, with 21 bases left between them. The CDR3 sequence is 16 residues long. CDR3 sequence: CASTKVSDRLTYEQYF. The CDR3 DNA reads TGCGCCAGCACCAAAGTATCGGACAGACTTACCTACGAGCAGTACTTC.

V is TRBV28 and J is TRBJ2-7; 11 nucleotides match TRBD2. Germline lookup yields CDR1 MDHEN and CDR2 SYDVKM. CDR3 length equals 15 residues. With V trimmed by 6 bases and J by 7 bases, 11 bases remained unmatched. The CDR3 DNA follows: TGTGCCAGCAGCCGAGGTGGACTAGCGGGTGAAGAGCAGTACTTC. Translating gives CASSRGGLAGEEQYF.

As concerns this clone: One junction end does not reproduce the germline sequence, and a read error may be involved. The chain uses TRBV20-1 and TRBJ1-4; 7 bases line up with TRBD1. The CDR3 spans 11 residues. Germline V CDR1 and CDR2: DFQATT, SNEGSKA (reference sequence). In nucleotides, the CDR3 is TGCAGTGCTAGGGGCCAACAGGGGATCCCTTTT. Protein sequence: CSARGQQGIPF.

The rearrangement joins TRBV29-1 to TRBJ2-1; the match to TRBD2 covers 13 bases. V shed 7 bases and J 0 bases; nucleotides not matched to a gene: 9. The CDR3 is 17 residues long. In germline, CDR1 is SQVTM, CDR2 ANQGSEA. The CDR3 region is CSAKGTSGISSYNEQFF. CDR3 nucleotide sequence: TGCAGCGCTAAAGGGACTAGCGGGATTAGCTCCTACAATGAGCAGTTCTTC.

The chain uses TRBV28 and TRBJ1-1; maybe TRBD1 (5 bases). This CDR3 spans 12 amino acids. Trimming removed 8 bases from V and 3 bases from J, with 10 bases in between. Germline CDR1 MDHEN, CDR2 SYDVKM. In DNA, the CDR3 is TGTGCCAGCTTAGCCAGGGACACTGAAGCTTTCTTT. Translation: CASLARDTEAFF.

The chain couples TRBV11-3 to TRBJ2-1; TRBD1 is a possible D gene (7 bases). The CDR3 spans 16 residues. In germline, CDR1 is SGHNT, CDR2 YENEEA. Deletions cut 2 bases from V and 0 bases from J, with 11 bases between. CDR3 region: CASSLRQGLSYNEQFF. In DNA, the CDR3 is TGTGCCAGCAGCTTACGACAGGGACTCTCCTACAATGAGCAGTTCTTC.

The chain recombines TRBV3-1 (or the pseudogene TRBV3-2) with TRBJ2-1, with TRBD2 as a possible D gene (7 bases). This CDR3 has 14 residues. V lost 1 base, J lost 10 bases, and 14 bases lay in between. Germline V gene lookup returns CDR1 LGHDT and CDR2 YNNKEL (reference sequence). Here the CDR3 reads CASSQGGGGGEQFF. The CDR3, as DNA: TGTGCCAGCAGCCAAGGAGGAGGGGGAGGGGAGCAGTTCTTC.

The gene calls are TRBV28 and TRBJ2-6; D remains unclear. The germline V and J ends were trimmed by 2 bases and 0 bases, with 5 bases remaining between them. CDR1 MDHEN and CDR2 SYDVKM come from the germline V gene. The CDR3 has 15 residues. The CDR3 here is CASSLRGSGANVLTF. CDR3 DNA sequence: TGTGCCAGCAGTTTACGCGGCTCTGGGGCCAACGTCCTGACTTTC. Complete variable domain (other parts from reference TRBV28 and TRBJ2-6): DVKVTQSSRYLVKRTGEKVFLECVQDMDHENMFWYRQDPGLGLRLIYFSYDVKMKEKGDIPEGYSVSREKKERFSLILESASTNQTSMYLCASSLRGSGANVLTFGAGSRLTVL.

The CDR3 is CASSPTGRPPSTDTQYF. CDR3 DNA sequence: TGTGCCAGCAGTCCAACAGGGAGACCGCCTAGCACAGATACGCAGTATTTT. This rearrangement joins TRBV27 to TRBJ2-3; TRBD1 is a possible D gene (6 bases). CDR3 length equals 17 residues. Trimming pared 5 bases from V and 0 bases from J, leaving 18 bases between. Germline V gene sequence: CDR1 MNHEY, CDR2 SMNVEV (reference sequence).

V gene TRBV6-5 combines with J gene TRBJ1-1; 7 bases agree with TRBD1. The germline V gene encodes CDR1 MNHEY and CDR2 SVGAGI. V shed 6 bases, J shed 6 bases, and the junction held 10 bases outside the gene matches. The CDR3 loop spans 14 amino acids. The CDR3 sequence is CASSYDRVRPEAFF. The DNA for the CDR3 is TGTGCCAGCAGCTATGACAGGGTAAGGCCTGAAGCTTTCTTT.

V is TRBV19 and J is TRBJ2-1, with TRBD2 as a possible D gene (5 bases). The CDR3 has 14 amino acids. Per germline, CDR1 LNHDA and CDR2 SQIVND (reference sequence). Trimming pared 5 bases from V and 8 bases from J, leaving 16 bases between. The CDR3 sequence is CASSVARGFDEQFF. The CDR3 DNA is TGTGCCAGTAGTGTAGCCCGAGGGTTCGATGAGCAGTTCTTC.

The CDR3 protein is CASSHSGQGDIYEQYF. The CDR3 DNA sequence: TGTGCCAGCAGCCACTCTGGACAGGGTGATATCTACGAGCAGTACTTC. The chain is built from TRBV4-2 and TRBJ2-7, with TRBD1 identical over 8 bases. After removal of 3 bases from V and 3 bases from J, the junction contained 10 bases not matched to a gene. The CDR3 spans 16 residues. The V gene's germline CDR1 is LGHNA and CDR2 YNFKEQ.

The V call is TRBV9, the J call TRBJ2-1, with 12 bases fitting TRBD2. Germline CDR1 is SGDLS and CDR2 is YYNGEE. V trimming: 0 bases; J trimming: 7 bases; junction bases outside the gene matches: 11. This CDR3 contains 18 residues. In DNA form, the CDR3 reads TGTGCCAGCAGCGTAGCTAGCGGGGGGGCCGGTTTCATGAATGAGCAGTTCTTC. Amino acid sequence: CASSVASGGAGFMNEQFF. The complete variable domain, with remaining parts taken from reference TRBV9 and TRBJ2-1, reads DSGVTQTPKHLITATGQRVTLRCSPRSGDLSVYWYQQSLDQGLQFLIQYYNGEERAKGNILERFSAQQFPDLHSELNLSSLELGDSALYFCASSVASGGAGFMNEQFFGPGTRLTVL.

The genes are TRBV30 and TRBJ2-3; D call uncertain. Germline V lookup: CDR1 GTSNPN, CDR2 SVGIG (reference sequence). V gave up 1 base and J gave up 0 bases, with 20 bases separating them. The length of the CDR3 is 18 residues. CDR3 DNA sequence: TGTGCCTGGAGTGCCCTCAGCAGAGACTTTTCTAGCACAGATACGCAGTATTTT. Translation: CAWSALSRDFSSTDTQYF.

The chain uses TRBV11-3 and TRBJ2-5, with D perhaps TRBD2 (6 bases). Between the trimmed V and J ends, which lost 8 bases and 2 bases, there was a span of 15 bases. The CDR3 extends over 14 amino acids. Germline assignment: CDR1 SGHNT and CDR2 YENEEA. CDR3 sequence: CASGQGGTQETQYF. The CDR3 coding sequence is TGTGCCAGCGGCCAGGGCGGGACTCAAGAGACCCAGTACTTC.

The V and J genes are TRBV11-2 and TRBJ2-1, with TRBD2 matching over 9 bases. Trimming took 3 bases from V and 5 from J; bases not matched to a gene: 11. CDR1 SGHAT and CDR2 FQNNGV come from the germline V gene. The CDR3 spans 17 residues. The CDR3 loop reads CASSFRRGRARHNEQFF. The CDR3 DNA is TGTGCCAGCAGCTTTCGGCGCGGGAGGGCCCGACACAATGAGCAGTTCTTC. Based on the CDR3 plus reference TRBV11-2 and TRBJ2-1, the full variable domain is EAGVAQSPRYKIIEKRQSVAFWCNPISGHATLYWYQQILGQGPKLLIQFQNNGVVDDSQLPKDRFSAERLKGVDSTLKIQPAKLEDSAVYLCASSFRRGRARHNEQFFGPGTRLTVL.

The V call is TRBV7-2, the J call TRBJ2-5; 13 bases match TRBD2. The CDR3 extends over 15 amino acids. The ends lost 5 bases at V and 4 bases at J; junction bases unmatched: 4. The V gene's germline CDR1 is SGHTA and CDR2 FQGNSA. CDR3 in amino acids: CASSPGTSGVETQYF. The DNA for the CDR3 is TGTGCCAGCAGCCCAGGGACTAGCGGGGTAGAGACCCAGTACTTC.

The V call is TRBV4-2, the J call TRBJ2-1; TRBD2 is a possible D gene (5 bases). The CDR3 contains 15 residues. V shed 0 bases and J shed 7 bases, with 13 bases lying between them. Germline lookup yields CDR1 LGHNA and CDR2 YNFKEQ. In DNA, the CDR3 is TGTGCCAGCAGCCAAGAGGAGGTCCCCTCGAATGAGCAGTTCTTC. Protein: CASSQEEVPSNEQFF.

V is TRBV7-9 and J is TRBJ1-1; D not certain. The germline CDR1 and CDR2 sequences are SEHNR and FQNEAQ (reference sequence). V lost 3 bases to trimming and J lost 4 bases, with 6 bases between them. This CDR3 comprises 12 residues. CDR3 amino acids: CASSFISTEAFF. The CDR3 nucleotides read TGTGCCAGCAGCTTTATTAGCACTGAAGCTTTCTTT.